Sequencing of this T cell receptor (beta chain) was carried out in a study of siplizumab effects on memory and regulatory T cells (dated by TCRdb to about 2019). In the study overall: The effect of the anti-CD2 antibody siplizumab on alloreactive T-cell subsets was examined in allogeneic mixed lymphocyte reactions constructed from human PBMCs. The study at large found these results: Sequences below about 10^-5 frequency were poorly captured, so only a minor fraction of alloreactive clones could be mapped to unstimulated subsets. Siplizumab significantly reduced the cumulative frequency of alloreactive sequences traceable to unstimulated CD4+ memory T cells. Of the alloreactive CD4+ clones that could be mapped, the Treg-derived share averaged almost 70% with siplizumab compared with 26.9% in control reactions. Unstimulated naive T cells appeared more diverse than memory T cells, and naive cells seemed to contribute substantially to the alloresponse. Whether proliferating Tregs from siplizumab cultures were suppressive was not functionally confirmed. About 80-96% of proliferating CD4+ or CD8+ clones could not be given a naive or memory phenotype.

Sorted unstimulated T cells, along with proliferating T cells recovered from mixed lymphocyte reactions, underwent TCRbeta CDR3 sequencing. Fresh whole blood from more than 8 HLA-typed healthy donors was used as the source from which PBMCs were isolated. In the case of this clone: Its antigen remains undetermined. No per-base quality is available; no much larger clone lies one base away.

The CDR3 sequence holds 19 residues, the cysteine and phenylalanine included. Kept here is only the CDR3 DNA, which spans 57 bases and is read in frame from base 1. From a lookup of the germline V gene, CDR1 and CDR2 are SGHTA and FQGNSA. The germline V and J ends show losses of 5 bases and 0 bases respectively, and no gene match explains 16 bases of the junction. Libraries came from the immunoSEQ multiplex PCR assay. The deep sequencing platform assayed 90,000 to 100,000 TCR templates per sample. Genomic DNA extracted from sorted T cells was used for TCRbeta CDR3 sequencing. The original pipeline was this. Clonal analysis of TCRbeta CDR3 data was done in the R programming language. Alloreactive CD4+ and CD8+ clones were identified by comparing unstimulated samples to CFSE-low samples taken after the reaction. Regulatory or non-regulatory origin of alloreactive CD4+ clones was assigned by matching sequences to the sorted unstimulated Treg and non-Treg repertoires. TCRdb mirrors the immuneACCESS table, restricted to in-frame sequences. Some clones are absent from its copies; in checked studies, under half trace to an unresolved V gene, and the reason for the others is unknown. That table gives V, J and clone size, and the DNA gave D and trimming. The sample has fewer than 120,000 clones on record, 80% to 95% of them singletons. The ten top clones hold approximately 1.2% of the sample.

The origin of this receptor is a human donor in good health. The chain uses TRBV7-2 and TRBJ1-3, and TRBD1 matches 7 of the central bases. Sequenced sample: CD4+ T cells sorted from blood. CDR3 reads: CASSAQGSSRTSSGNTIYF. The sequence in DNA is TGTGCCAGCAGCGCACAGGGGAGTAGTCGCACGTCCTCTGGAAACACCATATATTTT.